The clone carrying this T cell receptor (beta chain) turned up a few times. Its antigen is as yet unknown. The data are from a study of beta chain features in type 1 diabetes. The study reverse transcribed the entire isolated RNA, so it sequenced expressed TCRB transcripts. The table came from immunoSEQ multiplex PCR; TCRdb's copy has only in-frame clones and leaves some out. Among 300,000 to 400,000 clones listed, 8% were seen once. This CDR3 comprises 14 residues. V lost 5 bases to trimming and J lost 0 bases, with 11 bases between them. Germline CDR1 and CDR2: KGHSH and LQKENI. Overall study findings and caveats: TCRB CDR3s were moderately but significantly shorter in Type 1 diabetes patients in all four CD4+ subsets. VDJ junctions from type 1 diabetes patients carried fewer insertions and larger deletions. In cDNA sequencing, cells with high TCR expression could be over-represented.

The V and J genes are TRBV18 and TRBJ2-7; D may be TRBD1 (6 bases). This receptor was identified in a woman aged 18 to 35 in good health. What was sequenced was central memory CD4+ T cells from blood. The CDR3 here is CASSIDRHSYEQYF. The CDR3 bases are TGTGCCAGCTCAATAGACAGGCACTCCTACGAGCAGTACTTC.